The clone carrying this T cell receptor (beta chain) has at least ten counts. Its antigen is currently unknown. The data belong to a study of T cell repertoires in cytomegalovirus infection. TCRdb reanalysed the reads using MiXCR and keeps one entry per CDR3 protein. The table lists approximately 76,000 distinct CDR3 sequences, under 30% of them singletons, with 50% in the top ten. Germline CDR1 and CDR2: SGHVS and FNYEAQ. V shed 5 bases and J shed 5 bases, with 10 bases lying between them. There are 13 residues in the CDR3. This specimen was CD8+ T cells from cultured PBMCs, taken from culture after CMV antigen stimulation. The receptor comes from a human donor in good health (CMV status not recorded). Some clones in this sample may be carry-over from other donors' samples. The chain carries TRBV7-6 and TRBJ2-1, with a weak D call TRBD1 (5 bases). CDR3 nucleotides: TGTGCCAGCAGCCCGACAGTCGACAATGAGCAGTTCTTC. The encoded protein is CASSPTVDNEQFF.